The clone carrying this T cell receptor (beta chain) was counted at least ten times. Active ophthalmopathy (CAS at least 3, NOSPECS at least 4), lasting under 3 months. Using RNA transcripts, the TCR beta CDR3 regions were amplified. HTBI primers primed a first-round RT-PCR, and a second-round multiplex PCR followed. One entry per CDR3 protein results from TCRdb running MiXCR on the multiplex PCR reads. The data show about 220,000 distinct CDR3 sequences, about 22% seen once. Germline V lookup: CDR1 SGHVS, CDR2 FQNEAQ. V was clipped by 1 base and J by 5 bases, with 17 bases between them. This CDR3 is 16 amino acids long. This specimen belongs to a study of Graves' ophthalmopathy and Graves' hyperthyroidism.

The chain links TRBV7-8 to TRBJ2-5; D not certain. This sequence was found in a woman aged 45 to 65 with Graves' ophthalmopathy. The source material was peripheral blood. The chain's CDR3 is CASSLDPLVSMETQYF. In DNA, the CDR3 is TGTGCCAGCAGCTTAGATCCCCTAGTGTCAATGGAGACCCAGTACTTC. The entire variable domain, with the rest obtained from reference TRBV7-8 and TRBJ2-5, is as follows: GAGVSQSPRYKVAKRGQDVALRCDPISGHVSLFWYQQALGQGPEFLTYFQNEAQLDKSGLPSDRFFAERPEGSVSTLKIQRTQQEDSAVYLCASSLDPLVSMETQYFGPGTRLLVL.